These 16 T cell receptor beta chains originate from one sample sequenced in a study of long-term antiretroviral therapy in people with HIV. Sequencing relied on immunoSEQ assay v3.0, run at survey level. Data came from immunoSEQ multiplex PCR; TCRdb stores just in-frame clones and leaves some out. The sample includes some 16,000 clones, under 85% of them seen just once. The sequencing here drew on unsorted PBMCs, taken 2.3 years after starting antiretroviral therapy. The receptors were sampled from a woman aged 40 to 50 with HIV.

The chain has TRBV21-1 and TRBJ2-7; TRBD1, the D gene given by the table, was not confirmed from the DNA. TRBV21-1 is an annotated pseudogene. The CDR3 has 14 residues. CDR3 amino acids: CASSKTGAENEQYF. The CDR3 DNA reads TGTGCCAGCAGCAAAACAGGGGCAGAAAACGAGCAGTACTTC.

The chain carries TRBV19 and TRBJ2-1, with 8 bases matching TRBD1. CDR1 and CDR2 (germline): LNHDA, SQIVND (reference sequence). V trimming: 1 base; J trimming: 10 bases; junction bases outside the gene matches: 0. This CDR3 spans 12 amino acids. The CDR3, as DNA: TGTGCCAGTAGTATAGGGACAGGGGAGCAGTTCTTC. Protein: CASSIGTGEQFF.

V is TRBV27 and J is TRBJ2-1; D not certain. Germline V gene sequence: CDR1 MNHEY, CDR2 SMNVEV (reference sequence). The CDR3 extends over 14 amino acids. Deletions cut 3 bases from V and 0 bases from J, with 6 bases between. CDR3 loop: CASSFQSSYNEQFF. The CDR3 bases are TGTGCCAGCAGTTTCCAGAGCTCCTACAATGAGCAGTTCTTC.

The chain recombines TRBV5-1 with TRBJ1-4, with D unclear. The CDR3 loop spans 15 amino acids. Germline CDR1 reads SGHRS; CDR2 reads YFSETQ. The germline V and J ends were trimmed by 4 bases and 3 bases, with 13 bases remaining between them. CDR3 DNA sequence: TGCGCCAGCAGCCCGTCAAGGCCAGCTAATGAAAAACTGTTTTTT. It yields the protein CASSPSRPANEKLFF.

This chain uses TRBV9 with TRBJ2-5, with 9 bases lining up with TRBD2. The CDR3 loop spans 16 amino acids. The V and J ends lost 0 bases and 4 bases, in that order; junction bases with no gene match: 7. The germline V gene has CDR1 SGDLS and CDR2 YYNGEE. CDR3 sequence reads: CASSVEPSGVTETQYF. Written as DNA, the CDR3 is TGTGCCAGCAGCGTAGAGCCTAGCGGGGTGACAGAGACCCAGTACTTC.

The rearrangement joins TRBV30 to TRBJ2-1; D gene unclear. CDR1 is GTSNPN and CDR2 is SVGIG in the germline V gene (reference sequence). Between the trimmed V and J ends, which lost 1 base and 3 bases, there was a span of 4 bases. The CDR3 has 12 residues. CDR3 sequence reads: CAWSGYYNEQFF. The CDR3 DNA sequence: TGTGCCTGGAGTGGATACTACAATGAGCAGTTCTTC.

This clone was seen only once. The chain uses TRBV19 and TRBJ2-2; D may be TRBD1 (6 bases). Per germline, CDR1 LNHDA and CDR2 SQIVND (reference sequence). The germline V and J ends were trimmed by 5 bases and 7 bases, with 14 bases remaining between them. The CDR3 is 14 amino acids. The CDR3 sequence: CASSVSRGNGELFF. DNA for the CDR3: TGTGCCAGTAGTGTATCCAGGGGAAACGGGGAGCTGTTTTTT.

The chain joins TRBV7-6 to TRBJ2-5; TRBD2 matches at 11 bases. CDR1 and CDR2 from the germline V gene are SGHVS and FNYEAQ. The CDR3 is 15 residues long. V lost 2 bases and J lost 4; bases outside the gene matches: 3. CDR3 protein: CASSLRLAGGETQYF. CDR3 coding DNA: TGTGCCAGCAGCTTACGGCTAGCGGGAGGAGAGACCCAGTACTTC.

This clone was observed a few times. CDR3 coding DNA: TGCGCCAGCAGTGAGTCTGGTCACGAGCAGTACTTC. Its protein is CASSESGHEQYF. The rearrangement uses TRBV10-1 and TRBJ2-7; D unresolved. Germline-derived CDR1 and CDR2 are WNHNN and SYGVQD (reference sequence). The CDR3 has 12 amino acids. Trimming shortened V by 0 bases and J by 5 bases, and 5 bases separated the two germline ends.

This clone has a handful of counts. V gene TRBV5-4 combines with J gene TRBJ2-2; D is unclear. This CDR3 contains 12 residues. Germline V gene data show CDR1 as SGHNT and CDR2 as YYREEE (reference sequence). The V and J ends lost 1 base and 6 bases respectively, with 4 bases between them. The CDR3 sequence: CASSLSPGELFF. The CDR3 nucleotides are TGTGCCAGCAGCTTGTCTCCCGGGGAGCTGTTTTTT. Full variable domain (rest looked up from reference TRBV5-4 and TRBJ2-2): ETGVTQSPTHLIKTRGQQVTLRCSSQSGHNTVSWYQQALGQGPQFIFQYYREEENGRGNFPPRFSGLQFPNYSSELNVNALELDDSALYLCASSLSPGELFFGEGSRLTVL.

The chain has TRBV6-1 and TRBJ2-2; 8 bases line up with TRBD1. The CDR3 sequence is 15 residues long. The germline V gene has CDR1 MNHNS and CDR2 SASEGT. V was pared by 6 bases and J by 2 bases, with 5 bases of the junction left unmatched. CDR3 region: CASRDRVVNTGELFF. The CDR3 bases are TGTGCCAGCAGGGACAGGGTTGTTAACACCGGGGAGCTGTTTTTT.

V gene TRBV11-3 combines with J gene TRBJ2-2, with D tentatively TRBD1 (5 bases). V gave up 3 bases and J gave up 6 bases, with 14 bases separating them. Germline loops: CDR1 SGHNT, CDR2 YENEEA. The CDR3 totals 15 residues. The CDR3 reads CASSLVPGNPGELFF. The CDR3 DNA reads as TGTGCCAGCAGCTTGGTCCCAGGGAATCCCGGGGAGCTGTTTTTT. The whole variable domain, remainder taken from reference TRBV11-3 and TRBJ2-2, is EAGVVQSPRYKIIEKKQPVAFWCNPISGHNTLYWYLQNLGQGPELLIRYENEEAVDDSQLPKDRFSAERLKGVDSTLKIQPAELGDSAVYLCASSLVPGNPGELFFGEGSRLTVL.

The chain carries TRBV5-4 and TRBJ1-6, with 9 bases that match TRBD1. This CDR3 region has 16 residues. CDR1 SGHNT and CDR2 YYREEE come from the germline V gene (reference sequence). The V gene end was trimmed by 5 bases and the J gene end by 9 bases; junction bases not matched to a gene: 12. The CDR3: CASRHNADRGVSPLHF. The DNA of the CDR3 is TGTGCCAGCAGACATAACGCGGACAGGGGCGTTTCACCCCTCCACTTT.

The V gene is TRBV19, the J gene TRBJ1-5; no clear D gene. The V gene lost 3 bases and the J gene lost 5 bases, with 17 bases spanning the gap. CDR1 is LNHDA and CDR2 is SQIVND in the germline V gene (reference sequence). CDR3 length: 16 residues. The CDR3 DNA follows: TGTGCCAGTAGTATCATGCGGGAGGGTACCGATCAGCCCCAGCATTTT. Amino acid sequence: CASSIMREGTDQPQHF.

The chain joins TRBV28 to TRBJ1-5, with TRBD1 matching 8 bases. This CDR3 spans 15 amino acids. The V segment lost 5 bases and the J segment 6 bases; nucleotides outside the gene matches: 9. CDR1 and CDR2 from the germline V gene are MDHEN and SYDVKM. In DNA form, the CDR3 reads TGTGCCAGCAGTGCGCCAGGGGGCGAGAGTCAGCCCCAGCATTTT. Encoded protein: CASSAPGGESQPQHF.

The rearrangement links TRBV6-1 to TRBJ2-7; D gene uncertain. The CDR3 extends over 12 amino acids. V gave up 3 bases and J gave up 5 bases, with 8 bases separating them. The V gene's germline CDR1 is MNHNS and CDR2 SASEGT. CDR3 region: CASSDLGDEQYF. Written as DNA, the CDR3 is TGTGCCAGCAGTGATCTAGGTGACGAGCAGTACTTC.